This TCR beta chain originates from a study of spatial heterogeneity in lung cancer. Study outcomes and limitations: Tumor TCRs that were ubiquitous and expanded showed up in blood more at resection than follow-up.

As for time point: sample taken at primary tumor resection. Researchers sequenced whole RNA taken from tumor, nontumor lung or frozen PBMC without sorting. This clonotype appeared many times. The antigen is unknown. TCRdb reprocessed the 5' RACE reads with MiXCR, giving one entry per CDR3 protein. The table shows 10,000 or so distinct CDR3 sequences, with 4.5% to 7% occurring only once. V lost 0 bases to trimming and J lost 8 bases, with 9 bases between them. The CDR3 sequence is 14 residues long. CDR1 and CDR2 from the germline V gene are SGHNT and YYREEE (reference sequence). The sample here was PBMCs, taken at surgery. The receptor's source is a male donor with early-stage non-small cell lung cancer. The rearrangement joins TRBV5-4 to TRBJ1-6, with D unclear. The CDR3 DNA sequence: TGTGCCAGCAGCTTGGGGGATAGGCATTCACCCCTCCACTTT. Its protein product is CASSLGDRHSPLHF. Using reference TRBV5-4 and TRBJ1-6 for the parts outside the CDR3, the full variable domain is ETGVTQSPTHLIKTRGQQVTLRCSSQSGHNTVSWYQQALGQGPQFIFQYYREEENGRGNFPPRFSGLQFPNYSSELNVNALELDDSALYLCASSLGDRHSPLHFGNGTRLTVT.